This T cell receptor (beta chain) was recovered during a study of OX40 agonist ivuxolimab in advanced cancers. About the study: Given to patients was ivuxolimab, an agonistic anti-OX40 (CD134) antibody. One hepatocellular carcinoma and two cutaneous melanoma patients partially responded.

Trimming shortened V by 0 bases and J by 3 bases, and 5 bases separated the two germline ends. Germline V gene sequence: CDR1 KGHSH, CDR2 LQKENI. The CDR3 runs 13 residues. Study-wide points: Some patients who did not respond also had low normalized T-cell clonal expansion. At doses 0.1 to 3.0 mg/kg, CD4+ and CD8+ clones expanded.

This clone was detected once. Its antigen is currently unknown. The same CDR3 is also encoded by other DNA sequences in this sample. Some clones are missing from TCRdb's copy, which holds only in-frame ones; the method was immunoSEQ multiplex PCR. The sample carries tens of thousands of clones, around 90% recorded once. The clonotype comes from an adult with an advanced solid tumor such as melanoma, head and neck, liver or kidney cancer. The sequences come from CD4+ or CD8+ T cells sorted from blood, collected in a trial of the OX40 agonist ivuxolimab. The gene calls are TRBV18 and TRBJ1-1, with D tentatively TRBD1 (5 bases). The CDR3 spells CASSPPGDTEAFF. The CDR3 DNA reads TGTGCCAGCTCACCACCGGGGGACACTGAAGCTTTCTTT.